This T cell receptor (beta chain) was captured in a study of cytomegalovirus exposure and HLA in healthy donors. Germline loops: CDR1 SGHDT, CDR2 YYEEEE. The CDR3 contains 13 residues. After removal of 4 bases from V and 6 bases from J, the junction contained 6 bases not matched to a gene. A multiplex PCR was run with 60 Vbeta primers and 13 Jbeta primers. Profiled with immunoSEQ multiplex PCR; TCRdb holds only in-frame clones, not every one. The table records hundreds of thousands of clones, approximately 82% of them present only once. The chain joins TRBV5-6 to TRBJ2-7, with 8 nucleotides matching TRBD1. Specimen: PBMCs. The receptor's source is a woman in her thirties or forties in good health and CMV-seronegative. The CDR3 region has the DNA TGTGCCAGCAGCGTGGGACAGGTGTGCGAGCAGTACTTC. This sequence encodes CASSVGQVCEQYF.